This entry lists 5 T cell receptor beta chains sequenced from one sample in a study of blood T cell repertoires in COVID-19. Some clones are missing from TCRdb's copy, which holds only in-frame ones; the method was immunoSEQ multiplex PCR. The sample has around 160,000 clones; just under 90% are singletons. The sample comprised peripheral blood. These receptors originate from a woman in her 70s with COVID-19, enrolled during active disease.

This clone was observed a handful of times. V usage is TRBV7-9 and J usage is TRBJ2-1; TRBD2 agrees at 13 bases. The V and J ends lost 3 bases and 7 bases, in that order; junction bases with no gene match: 9. CDR1 and CDR2 from the germline V gene are SEHNR and FQNEAQ (reference sequence). The CDR3 has 17 amino acids. CDR3 DNA sequence: TGTGCCAGCAGCTTGTTACTAGCGGGGGGGCGAAAGAATGAGCAGTTCTTC. It encodes CASSLLLAGGRKNEQFF.

This clone has just one count. DNA for the CDR3: TGTGCCAGCAGTCTCAGGGTATCTGAGACCCAGTACTTC. Translating gives CASSLRVSETQYF. This chain uses TRBV28 with TRBJ2-5; D is perhaps TRBD1 (5 bases). The V and J ends lost 5 bases and 5 bases respectively, with 12 bases between them. The germline CDR1 and CDR2 sequences are MDHEN and SYDVKM. This CDR3 comprises 13 residues.

This clone is a singleton in its sample. V is TRBV14 and J is TRBJ1-1; 7 nucleotides align to TRBD1. The CDR3 runs 14 residues. Germline V gene sequence: CDR1 SGHDN, CDR2 FVKESK. V lost 5 bases and J lost 3; bases outside the gene matches: 6. CDR3 in DNA: TGTGCCAGCAGCTCAAGACAGGGCCACACTGAAGCTTTCTTT. Protein: CASSSRQGHTEAFF.

This sequence joins TRBV2 and TRBJ1-5; D is undetermined. Germline loops: CDR1 SNHLY, CDR2 FYNNEI. This CDR3 spans 14 amino acids. The V and J ends lost 8 bases and 0 bases respectively, with 11 bases between them. CDR3 nucleotide sequence: TGTGCCAGCTCCATAGAGAATAGCAATCAGCCCCAGCATTTT. Its protein is CASSIENSNQPQHF.

The V call is TRBV6-6, the J call TRBJ2-2; 8 bases align to TRBD2. This CDR3 contains 16 residues. V trimming: 4 bases; J trimming: 4 bases; junction bases outside the gene matches: 8. The germline V gene encodes CDR1 MNHNY and CDR2 SVGAGI (reference sequence). The CDR3 DNA sequence: TGTGCCAGCAGTTTCCCAAGAAGCGGGGGCACCGGGGAGCTGTTTTTT. This sequence encodes CASSFPRSGGTGELFF.